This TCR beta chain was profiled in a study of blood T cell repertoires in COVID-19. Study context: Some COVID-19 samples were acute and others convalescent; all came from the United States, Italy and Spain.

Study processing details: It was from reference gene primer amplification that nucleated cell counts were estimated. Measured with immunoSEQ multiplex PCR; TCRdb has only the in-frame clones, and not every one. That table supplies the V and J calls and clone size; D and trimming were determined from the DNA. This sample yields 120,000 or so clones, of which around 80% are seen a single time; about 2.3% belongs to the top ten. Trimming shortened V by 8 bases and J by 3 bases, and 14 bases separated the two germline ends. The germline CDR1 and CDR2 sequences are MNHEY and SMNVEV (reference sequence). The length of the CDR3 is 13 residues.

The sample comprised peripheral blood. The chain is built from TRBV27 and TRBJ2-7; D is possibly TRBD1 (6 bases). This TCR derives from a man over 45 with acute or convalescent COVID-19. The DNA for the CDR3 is TGTGCCAGCGCCCCAGGGGCGGGCTACGAGCAGTACTTC. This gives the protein CASAPGAGYEQYF.